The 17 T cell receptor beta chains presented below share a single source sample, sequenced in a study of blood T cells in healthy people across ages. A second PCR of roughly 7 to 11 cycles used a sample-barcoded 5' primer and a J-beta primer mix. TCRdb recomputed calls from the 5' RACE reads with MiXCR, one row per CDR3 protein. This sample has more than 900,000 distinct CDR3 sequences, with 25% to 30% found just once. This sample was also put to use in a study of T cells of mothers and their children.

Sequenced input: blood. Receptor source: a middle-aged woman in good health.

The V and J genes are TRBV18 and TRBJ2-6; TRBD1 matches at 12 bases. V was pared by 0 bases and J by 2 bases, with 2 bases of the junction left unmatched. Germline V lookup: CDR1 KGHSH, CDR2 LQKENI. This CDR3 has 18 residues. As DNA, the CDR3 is TGTGCCAGCTCACCACCGGGACAGGGGGCAACTGGGGCCAACGTCCTGACTTTC. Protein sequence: CASSPPGQGATGANVLTF.

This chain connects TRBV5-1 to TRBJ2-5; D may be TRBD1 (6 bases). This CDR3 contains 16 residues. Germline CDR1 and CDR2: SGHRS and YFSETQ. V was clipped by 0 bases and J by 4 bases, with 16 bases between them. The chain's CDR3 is CASSLEGAGVVETQYF. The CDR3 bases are TGCGCCAGCAGCTTGGAAGGGGCAGGGGTTGTAGAGACCCAGTACTTC. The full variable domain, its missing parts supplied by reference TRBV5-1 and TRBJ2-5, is KAGVTQTPRYLIKTRGQQVTLSCSPISGHRSVSWYQQTPGQGLQFLFEYFSETQRNKGNFPGRFSGRQFSNSRSEMNVSTLELGDSALYLCASSLEGAGVVETQYFGPGTRLLVL.

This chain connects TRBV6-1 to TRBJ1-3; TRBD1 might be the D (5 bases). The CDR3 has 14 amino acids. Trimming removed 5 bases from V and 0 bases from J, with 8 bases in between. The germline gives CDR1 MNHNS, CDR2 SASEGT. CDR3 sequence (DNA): TGTGCCAGCAGTTATGACAGCTCTGGAAACACCATATATTTT. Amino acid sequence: CASSYDSSGNTIYF.

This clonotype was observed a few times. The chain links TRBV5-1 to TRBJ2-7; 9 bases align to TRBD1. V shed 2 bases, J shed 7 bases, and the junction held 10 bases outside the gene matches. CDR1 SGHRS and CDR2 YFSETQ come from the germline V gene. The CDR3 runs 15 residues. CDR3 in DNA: TGCGCCAGCAGCTTCCGGGACAGGGTCGCCGGGGAGCAGTACTTC. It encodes CASSFRDRVAGEQYF.

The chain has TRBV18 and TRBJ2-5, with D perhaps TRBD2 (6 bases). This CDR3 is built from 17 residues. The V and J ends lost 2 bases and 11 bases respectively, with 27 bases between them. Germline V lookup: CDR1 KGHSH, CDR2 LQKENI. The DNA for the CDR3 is TGTGCCAGCTCACCATTCGTCTGGGACTGCCTATACAATGAGCAGTACTTC. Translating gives CASSPFVWDCLYNEQYF.

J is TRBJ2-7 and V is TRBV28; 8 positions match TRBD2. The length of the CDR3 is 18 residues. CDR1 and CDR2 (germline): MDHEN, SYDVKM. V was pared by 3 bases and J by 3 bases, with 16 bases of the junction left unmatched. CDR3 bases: TGTGCCAGCAGTTTCCTCCGCGCGGGGGGTAGAAAGGACTACGAGCAGTACTTC. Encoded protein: CASSFLRAGGRKDYEQYF.

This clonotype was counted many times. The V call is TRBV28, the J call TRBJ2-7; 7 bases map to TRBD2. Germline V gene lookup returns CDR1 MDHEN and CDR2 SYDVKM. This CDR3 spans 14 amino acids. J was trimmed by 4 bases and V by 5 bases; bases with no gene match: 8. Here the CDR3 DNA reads TGTGCCAGCAGTCTGCGGGGGATAAGGTACGAGCAGTACTTC. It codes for CASSLRGIRYEQYF.

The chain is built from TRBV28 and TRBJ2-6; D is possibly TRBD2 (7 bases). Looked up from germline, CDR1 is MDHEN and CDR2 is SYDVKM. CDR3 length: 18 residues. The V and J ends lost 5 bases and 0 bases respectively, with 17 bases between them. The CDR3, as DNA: TGTGCCAGCAGTAGGGGGGGTCTCATATTCTCTGGGGCCAACGTCCTGACTTTC. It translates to CASSRGGLIFSGANVLTF.

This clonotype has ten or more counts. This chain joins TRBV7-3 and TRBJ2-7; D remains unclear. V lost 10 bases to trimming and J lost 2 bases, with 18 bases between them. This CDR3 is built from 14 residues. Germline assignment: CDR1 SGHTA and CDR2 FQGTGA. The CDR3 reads CAIIPGEDPYEQYF. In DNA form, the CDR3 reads TGTGCCATCATCCCCGGTGAGGATCCCTACGAGCAGTACTTC.

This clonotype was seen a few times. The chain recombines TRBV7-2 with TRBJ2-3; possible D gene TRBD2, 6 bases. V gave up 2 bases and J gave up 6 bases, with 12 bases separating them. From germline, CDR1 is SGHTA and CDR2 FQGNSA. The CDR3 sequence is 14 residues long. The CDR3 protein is CASSLSNSGDTQYF. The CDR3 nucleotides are TGTGCCAGCAGCTTATCCAACAGCGGGGATACGCAGTATTTT.

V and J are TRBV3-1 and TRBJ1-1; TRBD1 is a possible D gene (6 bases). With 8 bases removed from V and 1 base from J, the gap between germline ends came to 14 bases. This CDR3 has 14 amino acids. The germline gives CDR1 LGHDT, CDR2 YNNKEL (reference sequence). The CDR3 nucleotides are TGTGCCAGCGGAAACACAGGGACGAACACTGAAGCTTTCTTT. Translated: CASGNTGTNTEAFF.

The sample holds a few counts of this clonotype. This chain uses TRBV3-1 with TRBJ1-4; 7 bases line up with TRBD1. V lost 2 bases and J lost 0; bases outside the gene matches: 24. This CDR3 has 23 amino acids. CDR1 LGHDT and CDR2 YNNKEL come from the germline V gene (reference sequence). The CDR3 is CASSQPKALTGTANLPTNEKLFF. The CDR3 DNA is TGTGCCAGCAGCCAACCAAAGGCACTCACCGGGACAGCTAACCTGCCAACTAATGAAAAACTGTTTTTT.

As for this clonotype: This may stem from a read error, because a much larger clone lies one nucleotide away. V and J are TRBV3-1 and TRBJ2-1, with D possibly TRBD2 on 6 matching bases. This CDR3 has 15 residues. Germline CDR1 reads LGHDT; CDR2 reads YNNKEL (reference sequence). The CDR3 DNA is TGTGCCGGCAGCCTCCCCGGGACTTCCTACAATGAGCAGTTCTTC. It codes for CAGSLPGTSYNEQFF.

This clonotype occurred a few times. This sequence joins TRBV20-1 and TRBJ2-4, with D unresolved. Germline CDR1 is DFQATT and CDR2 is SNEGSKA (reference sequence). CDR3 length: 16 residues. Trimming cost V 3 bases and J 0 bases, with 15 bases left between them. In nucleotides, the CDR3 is TGCAGTGCTAGCTTTTGGGTAGATCTAGCCAAAAACATTCAGTACTTC. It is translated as CSASFWVDLAKNIQYF.

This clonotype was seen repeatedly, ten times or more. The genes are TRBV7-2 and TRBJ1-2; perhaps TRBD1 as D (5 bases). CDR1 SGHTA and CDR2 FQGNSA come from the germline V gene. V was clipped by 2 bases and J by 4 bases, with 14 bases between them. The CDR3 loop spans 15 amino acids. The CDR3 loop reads CASSLSSGDLYGYTF. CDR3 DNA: TGTGCCAGCAGCTTAAGTTCTGGGGACCTCTATGGCTACACCTTC.

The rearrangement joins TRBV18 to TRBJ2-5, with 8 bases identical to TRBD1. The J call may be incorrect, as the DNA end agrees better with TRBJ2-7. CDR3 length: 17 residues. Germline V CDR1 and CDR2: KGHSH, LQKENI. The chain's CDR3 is CASSPVLGTGLIYEQYF. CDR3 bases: TGTGCCAGCTCACCAGTTCTTGGGACAGGACTGATCTACGAGCAGTACTTC.

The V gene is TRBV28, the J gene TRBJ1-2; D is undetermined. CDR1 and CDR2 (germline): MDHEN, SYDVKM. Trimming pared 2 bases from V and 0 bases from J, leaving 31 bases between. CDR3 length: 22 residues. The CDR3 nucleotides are TGTGCCAGCAGTTTAGTCCAGAGCCCTCCCCTAATGCAGGAAGGGACTAACTATGGCTACACCTTC. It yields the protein CASSLVQSPPLMQEGTNYGYTF.